This T cell receptor (beta chain) emerged from a study of shared clonotypes between healthy human individuals (dated by TCRdb to 2020 to 2022). Study-level background: A few men and a couple of women, aged 18 to 49 years, made up the cohort. Different laboratories and diverse techniques were used to prepare libraries and sequence TCR repertoires, to increase sequencing depth and limit assay-specific biases. Between about 0.85 and 9.5 billion PBMCs per donor were obtained by leukapheresis. To estimate repertoire size and how much clonotypes are shared between individuals, the study performed deep sequencing of blood TCR repertoires from about five healthy adults. For each donor, three plates each were used for CD4 naive and CD4 memory, two plates were used for CD8 naive, and one plate was used for CD8 memory.

Worth noting for this clone: Its cognate antigen has yet to be identified. It has no much larger one-base neighbor in the sample; base qualities were not kept.

CDR1 GTSNPN and CDR2 SVGIG are derived from the germline V gene (reference sequence). Deletion took 0 bases off V and 5 bases off J, with a span of 22 bases between the germline ends. The CDR3 starts with the cysteine, ends with the phenylalanine, and has 17 residues. The read is trimmed to its CDR3 DNA, 51 bases read in frame from base 1. Summary of the overall study and its limitations: Even with the large sequencing depth, rarefaction of the sorted-subset datasets indicated that sequencing was incomplete. Clonotypes shared by all four sorted-subset donors showed higher generation probabilities than non-shared clonotypes. Sampling was restricted to blood, and TCR repertoires in tissues likely differ from the TCR repertoires found in blood. Based on pairwise subsampling, the degree of clonotype sharing among donors was expected to be affected by sequencing depth. Approximately 5% of naive CD4, around 3.6% of naive CD8, 2.3% of memory CD4, and approximately 0.4% of memory CD8 clonotypes were shared across a handful of donors. Larger estimated clonotype richness was generally found for naive subsets than for memory subsets. Because the study included only a small number of donors, the genetic and exposure-history diversity represented was limited.

Healthy HIV-negative adults with no recently reported acute infections or vaccinations were included as donors. All donors were Caucasian adults living in Nashville, Tennessee, USA. CD8 memory samples were composed of magnetically selected CD45RO+ cells combined with CCR7-negative CD45RA+ effector memory (TemRA) cells. After blood collection by leukapheresis, PBMCs were isolated using Ficoll-Histopaque density gradient centrifugation and then cryopreserved in the vapor phase of liquid nitrogen. Analytical flow cytometry was used to check the purity and quantity of every magnetically sorted T cell population. From each sorted fraction, genomic DNA was isolated and quantified by UV absorbance on a Nanodrop 2000c. Using the deep immunoSEQ assay, multiplex PCR amplified TCR CDR3 regions from genomic DNA. Extracted genomic DNA from each cell subset was distributed evenly across all wells of several immunoSEQ 96-well plates, and each plate was treated as a replicate. For sorted subsets, about 0.2 ug genomic DNA, equal to 30,000 to 35,000 T cell genomes, was loaded into each replicate PCR. The purified libraries were quantified using a Qubit 3.0 fluorometer, sized with a Bioanalyzer 2100, and then quantified again using the KAPA Library Quantification kit. Every immunoSEQ 96-well plate was sequenced on a dedicated single-read 150-cycle Illumina NextSeq 550 flow cell. Turning to the authors' computational methods: Because the immunoSEQ output held only junctional sequences and lacked quality scores, the filtering could not match the filtering applied to full-length reads. Sequences were annotated with PyIR, a Python wrapper for IgBLAST v1.9, using IMGT germline references to assign V/J genes and CDR3. Reads were filtered out if the reads had weak V/J assignments (E-value above 1e-6), no CDR3, stop codons, out-of-frame junctions, or ambiguous translated residues. A V3J clonotype was defined by an identical inferred V gene, J gene, and CDR3 amino acid sequence. Percentage overlap between repertoires was computed as shared unique clonotypes divided by the size of the smaller repertoire. RTK rarefaction, the Chao1 estimator, and Recon v2.1 estimates of unobserved clonotypes were used to assess repertoire richness. Generation probabilities were computed with OLGA for all TCRbeta clonotypes obtained by the gDNA method from several donors. The source is immuneACCESS, and TCRdb retained only in-frame sequences with V and J called. Part of the clones is not carried over; for the studies checked, unresolved V genes explain less than half of this, and the remainder is unexplained. D and trimming come from the DNA, and the V and J calls and clone size come from that table. This sample is represented by 650,000 to 700,000 clones; roughly 87% of them were singletons. Less than 40% of the sample rests with the top ten.

The chain uses TRBV30 and TRBJ1-1, with TRBD1 as a weak D call on 5 bases. The clonotype was recovered from a man younger than 35 in good health. Some clones in this sample may be carry-over from other donors' samples. Sequences were obtained from memory CD8+ T cells from PBMCs. Reading the label with the study, this specimen's cell subset or site is: CD45RO+ cells pooled with CCR7-negative TemRA cells. The DNA sequence is TGTGCCTGGAGTGTAGAGGGGCACTACGGGATGTCAACTGAAGCTTTCTTT. It translates to CAWSVEGHYGMSTEAFF.